The rows below give T cell receptor beta chains drawn from one sample of a study of blood T cells in healthy people across ages. TCRdb re-derived calls from the 5' RACE reads in MiXCR, one entry per CDR3 protein. The sample consists of fewer than 2,000,000 distinct CDR3 sequences, about two fifths of them appearing once. Sequenced input: blood. The source is a human donor in good health. Each CDR3 is given with its conserved first and last residue. A D gene is named only where the DNA matches it firmly. Size is omitted from some rows. Given values are once, few, many or a class for expanded clones.

d_call j_call v_call clone_size cdr3_aa cdr3_nt
NA TRBJ2-1 TRBV11-2 few CASSFSPGGVGYNEQFF TGTGCCAGCAGCTTTTCCCCCGGAGGGGTGGGCTACAATGAGCAGTTCTTC
NA TRBJ2-6 TRBV5-5 NA CTSSLGGSGANVLTF TGTACCAGCAGCTTGGGGGGATCAGGGGCCAACGTCCTGACTTTC
NA TRBJ2-4 TRBV6-6 NA CASSYSTPPIQYF TGTGCCAGCAGTTACTCTACACCACCTATTCAGTACTTC
NA TRBJ2-6 TRBV4-2 few CASNHVRGTPGANVLTF TGTGCCAGCAACCACGTCCGGGGGACACCCGGGGCCAACGTCCTGACTTTC
NA TRBJ2-2 TRBV5-1 NA CASSLRTATTGELFF TGCGCCAGCAGCTTGCGGACAGCAACGACCGGGGAGCTGTTTTTT
NA TRBJ2-3 TRBV5-1 many CASSAPPTDTQYF TGCGCCAGCAGCGCCCCACCCACAGATACGCAGTATTTT
NA TRBJ2-5 TRBV24-1 NA CATSDNRDQETQYF TGTGCCACCAGTGACAACAGGGACCAAGAGACCCAGTACTTC
NA TRBJ1-4 TRBV29-1 NA CSAQGLSGEKLFF TGCAGCGCACAGGGTCTTTCGGGTGAAAAACTGTTTTTT
NA TRBJ2-3 TRBV6-2/TRBV6-3 NA CASMNANTQYF TGTGCCAGCATGAATGCAAATACGCAGTATTTT
TRBD1 TRBJ2-1 TRBV6-5 NA CASSYSGTGSYNEQFF TGTGCCAGCAGTTACTCCGGGACAGGGTCCTACAATGAGCAGTTCTTC
TRBD1 TRBJ1-4 TRBV7-3 many CASSLDRGEKLFF TGTGCCAGCAGCTTGGACAGGGGGGAAAAACTGTTTTTT
TRBD1 TRBJ2-3 TRBV7-8 once CASSWDRGLRGTDTQYF TGTGCCAGCAGCTGGGACAGGGGTTTACGGGGGACAGATACGCAGTATTTT
NA TRBJ1-6 TRBV7-9 NA CASSLVVSGDIPLYNSPLHF TGTGCCAGCAGCTTAGTGGTCTCCGGGGACATCCCCCTATATAATTCACCCCTCCACTTT
NA TRBJ2-1 TRBV25-1 few CASSLQVSYNEQFF TGTGCCAGCAGTTTACAGGTATCCTACAATGAGCAGTTCTTC
TRBD2 TRBJ2-3 TRBV12-3/TRBV12-4 few CASSLSSGGASDTQYF TGTGCCAGCAGTTTGTCTAGCGGGGGGGCCTCGGATACGCAGTATTTT
NA TRBJ1-2 TRBV4-3 NA CASSQYISIDYGYTF TGCGCCAGCAGCCAATACATCAGCATCGACTATGGCTACACCTTC
TRBD2 TRBJ2-7 TRBV5-1 NA CASSSGTSGGAENEQYF TGCGCCAGCAGCTCGGGGACTAGCGGGGGGGCAGAGAACGAGCAGTACTTC
NA TRBJ2-7 TRBV7-8 NA CASSLAARGPYEQYF TGTGCCAGCAGCTTAGCGGCCAGGGGACCCTACGAGCAGTACTTC
NA TRBJ1-2 TRBV7-8 NA CASTQGVTGYYGYTF TGTGCCAGCACCCAAGGAGTTACGGGGTACTATGGCTACACCTTC
TRBD1 TRBJ1-5 TRBV12-3/TRBV12-4 NA CASSLVTRGQARAYQPQHF TGTGCCAGCAGCCTTGTTACTAGGGGACAGGCCCGGGCTTACCAGCCCCAGCATTTT
TRBD1 TRBJ2-7 TRBV29-1 few CSVGGTGQGIYEQYF TGCAGCGTTGGGGGTACGGGACAGGGGATCTACGAGCAGTACTTC
NA TRBJ2-6 TRBV4-2 NA CASSQVHSSGANVLTF TGTGCCAGCAGCCAAGTTCATAGCTCTGGGGCCAACGTCCTGACTTTC
TRBD2 TRBJ2-3 TRBV4-2 NA CASSQLPPGLARDTQYF TGTGCCAGCAGCCAATTGCCTCCGGGACTAGCAAGAGATACGCAGTATTTT
NA TRBJ1-2 TRBV29-1 few CSVGRGADSYGYTF TGCAGCGTTGGGCGGGGAGCTGATAGCTATGGCTACACCTTC
NA TRBJ1-2 TRBV18 NA CASSPSADNDYGYTF TGTGCCAGCTCACCATCGGCAGACAATGACTATGGCTACACCTTC
NA TRBJ2-7 TRBV6-5 NA CASSYRQFTYEQYF TGTGCCAGCAGTTACAGGCAGTTTACCTACGAGCAGTACTTC
TRBD1 TRBJ2-3 TRBV7-2 few CASSAGQGRTDTQYF TGTGCCAGCAGCGCGGGACAGGGGAGGACAGATACGCAGTATTTT
TRBD2 TRBJ2-1 TRBV12-5 few CASAPGGDEQFF TGTGCTAGTGCCCCGGGGGGGGATGAGCAGTTCTTC
TRBD2 TRBJ2-3 TRBV27 NA CASSPQAGGRMGTQYF TGTGCCAGCAGCCCCCAAGCGGGGGGAAGAATGGGTACGCAGTATTTT
NA TRBJ2-7 TRBV7-2 NA CASSLSGINEQYF TGTGCCAGCAGCTTATCGGGAATCAACGAGCAGTACTTC
NA TRBJ1-1 TRBV12-3/TRBV12-4 few CASTLGAFMIAEAFF TGTGCCAGCACCCTAGGTGCTTTTATGATCGCTGAAGCTTTCTTT
NA TRBJ2-6 TRBV12-3/TRBV12-4 few CASSLDAYVTIPGANVLTF TGTGCCAGCTCCCTTGATGCGTACGTTACGATCCCTGGGGCCAACGTCCTGACTTTC
TRBD2 TRBJ2-1 TRBV7-2 NA CASRPTSGGAGRRNEQFF TGTGCCAGCAGACCAACTAGCGGGGGGGCCGGTAGGAGGAATGAGCAGTTCTTC
TRBD2 TRBJ2-1 TRBV14 few CASSQDPGTTQFF TGTGCCAGCAGCCAAGATCCCGGGACTACGCAGTTCTTC
NA TRBJ2-1 TRBV24-1 few CATSVQGDEQFF TGTGCCACCAGCGTACAGGGCGATGAGCAGTTCTTC
NA TRBJ2-1 TRBV28 NA CASSLWGNRFNEQFF TGTGCCAGCAGTTTATGGGGAAACAGGTTCAATGAGCAGTTCTTC
NA TRBJ2-3 TRBV5-1 few CASSPLQGDTQYF TGCGCCAGCAGCCCATTACAGGGAGATACGCAGTATTTT
NA TRBJ2-5 TRBV20-1 NA CSARVPLEGEQYF TGCAGTGCTAGAGTACCGTTAGAGGGTGAGCAGTACTTC
NA TRBJ1-2 TRBV6-6 few CASSYPGNYGYTF TGTGCCAGCAGTTACCCGGGGAACTATGGCTACACCTTC
NA TRBJ2-1 TRBV6-2/TRBV6-3 NA CASSYQGINEQFF TGTGCCAGCAGTTACCAGGGGATCAATGAGCAGTTCTTC
NA TRBJ1-5 TRBV20-1 NA CSAREGVPDSSSNQPQHF TGCAGTGCTAGAGAAGGAGTTCCCGACTCATCTAGCAATCAGCCCCAGCATTTT
TRBD2 TRBJ2-1 TRBV12-5 NA CASGTTSGVRSSYNEQFF TGTGCTAGTGGAACGACTAGCGGGGTCCGCTCATCCTACAATGAGCAGTTCTTC
TRBD2 TRBJ2-1 TRBV29-1 NA CSVLSGGAVGWEQFF TGCAGCGTTCTTAGCGGGGGGGCCGTAGGCTGGGAGCAGTTCTTC
NA TRBJ2-3 TRBV28 few CASSFVGSWYTQYF TGTGCCAGCAGTTTTGTAGGGTCTTGGTATACGCAGTATTTT
NA TRBJ1-5 TRBV20-1 few CSAREFGEGPHQPQHF TGCAGTGCTAGAGAGTTCGGAGAGGGGCCCCATCAGCCCCAGCATTTT
NA TRBJ2-7 TRBV20-1 many CSATLHYEQYF TGCAGTGCTACCCTTCATTACGAGCAGTACTTC
TRBD2 TRBJ2-5 TRBV5-1 NA CASSWGTLAGAEETQYF TGCGCCAGCAGCTGGGGGACTCTAGCGGGGGCCGAAGAGACCCAGTACTTC
NA TRBJ2-3 TRBV4-1 NA CASSQVVQKLTDTQYF TGCGCTAGCAGCCAAGTCGTACAGAAGCTCACAGATACGCAGTATTTT
NA TRBJ2-7 TRBV28 few CATADGPRYEQYF TGTGCCACCGCAGACGGTCCCAGGTACGAGCAGTACTTC
NA TRBJ1-2 TRBV5-6 NA CASSGRAGTGYTF TGTGCCAGCAGCGGGAGGGCGGGGACTGGCTACACCTTC
NA TRBJ1-2 TRBV2 NA CASSEGLWDGYTF TGTGCCAGCAGTGAGGGGCTCTGGGATGGCTACACCTTC
NA TRBJ2-7 TRBV28 NA CASSLSLRKGSSYEQYF TGTGCCAGCAGTTTATCCCTGAGGAAGGGTAGCTCCTACGAGCAGTACTTC
TRBD1 TRBJ1-4 TRBV12-3/TRBV12-4 NA CASGTTGGDEKLFF TGTGCCAGCGGTACCACAGGGGGTGATGAAAAACTGTTTTTT
TRBD2 TRBJ2-7 TRBV29-1 NA CSVGLAETYVQYF TGCAGCGTTGGGCTAGCGGAGACCTACGTGCAGTACTTC
NA TRBJ2-7 TRBV7-2 many CASSLDGAAYEQYF TGTGCCAGCAGCTTAGACGGCGCTGCCTACGAGCAGTACTTC